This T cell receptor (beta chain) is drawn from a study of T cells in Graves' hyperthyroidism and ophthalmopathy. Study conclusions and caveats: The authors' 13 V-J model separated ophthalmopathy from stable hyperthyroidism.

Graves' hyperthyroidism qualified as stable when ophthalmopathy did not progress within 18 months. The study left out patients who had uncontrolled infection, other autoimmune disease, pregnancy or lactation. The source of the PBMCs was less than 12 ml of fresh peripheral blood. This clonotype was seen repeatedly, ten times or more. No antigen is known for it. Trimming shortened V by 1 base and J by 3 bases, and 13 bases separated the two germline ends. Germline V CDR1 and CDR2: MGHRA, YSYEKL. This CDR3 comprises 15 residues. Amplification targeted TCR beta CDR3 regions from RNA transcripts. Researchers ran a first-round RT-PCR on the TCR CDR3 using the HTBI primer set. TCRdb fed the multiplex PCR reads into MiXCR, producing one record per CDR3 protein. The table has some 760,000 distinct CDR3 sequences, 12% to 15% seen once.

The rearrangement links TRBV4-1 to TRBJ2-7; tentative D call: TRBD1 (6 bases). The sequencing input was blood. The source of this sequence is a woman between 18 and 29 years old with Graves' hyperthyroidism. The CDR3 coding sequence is TGCGCCAGCAGCCAAGGCGAGACAGGCAACTACGAGCAGTACTTC. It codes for CASSQGETGNYEQYF.